These 4 T cell receptor beta chains were all obtained from the same sample, sequenced in a study of cytomegalovirus exposure and HLA in healthy donors. The repertoire was sequenced with immunoSEQ multiplex PCR; TCRdb's copy has only in-frame clones and lacks some. The sample consists of about 130,000 clones, nearly 90% of them appearing once. The sequencing input was PBMCs. Receptors were obtained from a woman in her late teens or twenties in good health and CMV-seronegative.

This rearrangement joins TRBV5-4 to TRBJ2-7; 10 nucleotides match TRBD1. V lost 6 bases and J lost 6; bases outside the gene matches: 15. CDR3 length: 16 residues. Germline V gene sequence: CDR1 SGHNT, CDR2 YYREEE (reference sequence). The CDR3 DNA reads as TGTGCCAGCACCTCAACGCCGGGACAGGGGCCCCGCGAGCAGTACGTC. This translates into CASTSTPGQGPREQYV.

The chain combines TRBV5-1 with TRBJ2-3; the D gene is possibly TRBD2 (5 bases). V shed 3 bases and J shed 4 bases, with 9 bases lying between them. Germline assignment: CDR1 SGHRS and CDR2 YFSETQ. This CDR3 spans 13 amino acids. CDR3 DNA sequence: TGCGCCAGCAGCTCGGGGAATGCAGATACGCAGTATTTT. Protein sequence: CASSSGNADTQYF.

The gene calls are TRBV5-4 and TRBJ2-1; tentative D call: TRBD2 (5 bases). The germline CDR1 and CDR2 sequences are SGHNT and YYREEE (reference sequence). Trimming left V 0 bases short and J 5 bases short, with 9 bases between. The CDR3 spans 14 residues. CDR3 in DNA: TGTGCCAGCAGCTTGGGGACTCCCAACAATGAGCAGTTCTTC. Translation gives CASSLGTPNNEQFF.

The chain couples TRBV6-5 to TRBJ1-5; 8 nucleotides align to TRBD1. This CDR3 contains 15 residues. Germline assignment: CDR1 MNHEY and CDR2 SVGAGI. The ends lost 6 bases at V and 3 bases at J; junction bases unmatched: 7. The CDR3 sequence: CASRPPGGANQPQHF. As DNA, the CDR3 is TGTGCCAGCAGACCCCCAGGGGGCGCCAATCAGCCCCAGCATTTT.